These T cell receptor beta chains were read from a single sample in a study of T cell responses to AZD1222 COVID-19 vaccine. Sequencing was performed with immunoSEQ multiplex PCR; in TCRdb, only in-frame clones are kept and a portion is missing. Of under 150,000 clones in the sample, roughly 93% were seen once. The sample here was peripheral blood, taken 28 days after the second AZD1222 dose. These receptors were collected from an adult who received the AZD1222 COVID-19 vaccine. Both conserved end residues are part of each CDR3. The order of the fields is V gene, D gene, J gene, clone size, CDR3 DNA, CDR3 protein. A D gene is named only where the DNA matches it firmly. A clone size is listed for some rows: how often the clone was seen (once, few, many), or a class if it is expanded.

TRBV20-1	NA	TRBJ1-2	NA	TGCAGTGCTAGTGGCGGGGCGGACACCTATGGCTACACCTTC	CSASGGADTYGYTF
TRBV11-2	NA	TRBJ2-5	NA	TGTGCCAGCAGCATCACAAGGGGTTTATTGCAAGAGACCCAGTACTTC	CASSITRGLLQETQYF
TRBV13	TRBD1	TRBJ2-5	NA	TGTGCCAGCAGCCCCCCTCCGGGACAGGGACAAGAGACCCAGTACTTC	CASSPPPGQGQETQYF
TRBV27	TRBD1	TRBJ1-2	NA	TGTGCCAGCCTCGCCCAGGGGGCGGGAGGCTACACCTTC	CASLAQGAGGYTF
TRBV7-9	NA	TRBJ2-7	NA	TGTGCCAGCAGCTTAGGTACCCTCTACGAGCAGTACTTC	CASSLGTLYEQYF
TRBV18	NA	TRBJ2-3	NA	TGTGCCAGCTCACTGCCGAATGAAGATACGCAGTATTTT	CASSLPNEDTQYF
TRBV12-2	NA	TRBJ2-1	NA	TGTGCAAGTCGCTTAGCTCCTGAGACAGGGGCGAGCTCCTACAATGAGCAGTTCTTC	CASRLAPETGASSYNEQFF
TRBV28	NA	TRBJ2-7	NA	TGTGCCAGCAGCCGGGGTTACGAGCAGTACTTC	CASSRGYEQYF
TRBV2	NA	TRBJ1-1	NA	TGTGCCAGCAGTAGTTACGGGAACACTGAAGCTTTCTTT	CASSSYGNTEAFF
TRBV7-9	NA	TRBJ1-6	once	TGTGCCAGCAGCTTTACAGGGAGTCGAATCTCCTATAATTCACCCCTCCACTTT	CASSFTGSRISYNSPLHF
TRBV15	NA	TRBJ1-3	NA	TGTGCCACCAGCAGAGTAGACGGTGGGGCCTTTCTATATTTT	CATSRVDGGAFLYF
TRBV5-1	NA	TRBJ1-1	NA	TGCGCCAGCAGCTCGGAATACCAAGAAGAAGCTTTCTTT	CASSSEYQEEAFF
TRBV12-5	NA	TRBJ2-1	NA	TGTGCTAGTGGACGGACCCTCAATGAGCAGTTCTTC	CASGRTLNEQFF
TRBV19	TRBD1	TRBJ1-5	NA	TGTGCCACCAGGAAGGGACAGGGGAGAGATGGCAATCAGCCCCAGCATTTT	CATRKGQGRDGNQPQHF
TRBV7-9	TRBD1	TRBJ1-6	NA	TGTGCCAGCAGCTTAGGGGACAGGGGAAATTCACCCCTCCACTTT	CASSLGDRGNSPLHF
TRBV7-9	NA	TRBJ2-7	NA	TGTGCCAGCAGCTTAGAAGGGCCTCGGAGTGGGTACGAGCAGTACTTC	CASSLEGPRSGYEQYF
TRBV5-8	TRBD1	TRBJ1-2	NA	TGTGCCAGCAGCAAGGGACAGAAAACTTTATATGGCTACACCTTC	CASSKGQKTLYGYTF
TRBV6-5	NA	TRBJ1-1	NA	TGTGCCAGCAGCCGACCAAGAAGTGGAAACGGTGAAGCTTTCTTT	CASSRPRSGNGEAFF
TRBV5-1	NA	TRBJ1-2	NA	TGCGCCAGCAGCTTGGAAGGCCGGGGCTACACCTTC	CASSLEGRGYTF
TRBV3-1/TRBV3-2	NA	TRBJ1-5	NA	TGTGCCAGCAGCCAAGGGCGGGTGGGGGTAGGGCAGCCCCAGCATTTT	CASSQGRVGVGQPQHF
TRBV25-1	NA	TRBJ1-6	NA	TGTGCCAGCAGTGAATTAGAGGGAATAAATTCACCCCTCCACTTT	CASSELEGINSPLHF
TRBV7-2	TRBD2	TRBJ2-7	once	TGTGCCAGCAGGTTGGGGGGGGTATACTACGAGCAGTACTTC	CASRLGGVYYEQYF
TRBV24-1	NA	TRBJ2-3	NA	TGTGCCACCAGTGAGCACGGACGGGGCACAGATACGCAGTATTTT	CATSEHGRGTDTQYF
TRBV5-5	TRBD1	TRBJ1-2	NA	TGTGCCAGCAGCTACCGTGGGACAGTAAAAAACTATGGCTACACCTTC	CASSYRGTVKNYGYTF
TRBV6-6	NA	TRBJ2-7	NA	TGTGCCAGCAGTATCGGACAGCAGCAGTACTTC	CASSIGQQQYF
TRBV2	TRBD1	TRBJ1-5	NA	TGTGCCAGCAATATACAGGGGAGCAATCAGCCCCAGCATTTT	CASNIQGSNQPQHF
TRBV4-2	NA	TRBJ2-3	NA	TGTGCCAGCAGCCAAGATCGAACGGGGACAAGTACAGATACGCAGTATTTT	CASSQDRTGTSTDTQYF
TRBV14	NA	TRBJ2-5	once	TGTGCCGGCAGCCGCACTACTTGGAGAGAGACCCAGTACTTC	CAGSRTTWRETQYF
TRBV11-1	TRBD1	TRBJ1-6	NA	TGTGCCAGCAGCTACGGGACAGGGGGCTCGCCCCTCCACTTT	CASSYGTGGSPLHF
TRBV25-1	NA	TRBJ1-2	NA	TGTGCCAGCAGTGATCGACAGGTTTTTGGCTACACCTTC	CASSDRQVFGYTF
TRBV5-4	NA	TRBJ1-1	NA	TGTGCCAGCAGCCCCCGCAGAGGGAACACTGAAGCTTTCTTT	CASSPRRGNTEAFF
TRBV5-4	TRBD1	TRBJ2-7	NA	TGTGCCAGCAGCTTCCCCCAGGGGGCGGGCATCTCCTACGAGCAGTACTTC	CASSFPQGAGISYEQYF
TRBV6-5	NA	TRBJ1-2	NA	TGTGCCAGCAGCCCGTGGGAGGTCAGCGTCCAAGGCTACACCTTC	CASSPWEVSVQGYTF
TRBV2	NA	TRBJ2-5	NA	TGTGCCAGCCTCCCCACAGGTCACAAGAGATCCCAGTACTTC	CASLPTGHKRSQYF
TRBV30	NA	TRBJ2-6	NA	TGTGCCTGGGGAACAGGGTCCGGGGCCAACGTCCTGACTTTC	CAWGTGSGANVLTF
TRBV15	NA	TRBJ1-3	NA	TGTGCCACCAGCAGACACCGGACAGCCATTTCTGGAAACACCATATATTTT	CATSRHRTAISGNTIYF
TRBV12-5	NA	TRBJ2-5	NA	TGTGCTAGTGGTCCAAATGGGGGTTTGGAGACCCAGTACTTC	CASGPNGGLETQYF
TRBV10-1	NA	TRBJ2-3	NA	TGCGCCAGCAGTGAGTTGGTGGGGGACGCAGATACGCAGTATTTT	CASSELVGDADTQYF
TRBV9	NA	TRBJ2-2	few	TGTGCCAGCAGCGTAGTCACGGGGAACACCGGGGAGCTGTTTTTT	CASSVVTGNTGELFF
TRBV7-2	NA	TRBJ1-5	NA	TGTGCCAGCACCTTTCTAAACAGGAGGACACCTAGCAATCAGCCCCAGCATTTT	CASTFLNRRTPSNQPQHF
TRBV5-8	NA	TRBJ2-6	NA	TGTGCCAGCAGCTTTGAATCTGGGGCCAACGTCCTGACTTTC	CASSFESGANVLTF
TRBV20-1	NA	TRBJ1-1	few	TGCAGTGCTAGTGGGGGATCCACTGAAGCTTTCTTT	CSASGGSTEAFF
TRBV7-2	TRBD2	TRBJ2-1	NA	TGTGCCAGCAGACCAGCGGGGGGGGCCCCCAATGAGCAGTTCTTC	CASRPAGGAPNEQFF
TRBV6-2/TRBV6-3	NA	TRBJ2-4	NA	TGTGCCAGCAGTTACTCGGGTTCCCAAAACATTCAGTACTTC	CASSYSGSQNIQYF
TRBV18	NA	TRBJ1-1	NA	TGTGCCAGCTTCCGGGAGGGGAACACTGAAGCTTTCTTT	CASFREGNTEAFF
TRBV4-1	NA	TRBJ2-1	NA	TGCGCCAGCAGCCAAGACCTCGCGGGGGCCGGCAATGAGCAGTTCTTC	CASSQDLAGAGNEQFF